This T cell receptor (beta chain) came from a study of vaccination and CD4 T cells after COVID-19. Turning to the study itself: Investigators stimulated cells with overlapping spike peptides drawn from SARS-CoV-2, HCoV-NL63, HCoV-OC43 and HCoV-229E.

This clonotype was observed a single time. Its antigen is not known. CDR1 is DFQATT, CDR2 SNEGSKA, per germline (reference sequence). This CDR3 has 13 residues. Deletions cut 0 bases from V and 4 bases from J, with 8 bases between. An Oncomine TCR Beta short-read assay was used to sequence the DNA from cultured CD4+ T cells. TCRdb ran MiXCR on the PCR reads and lists one entry per CDR3 protein. Found here are about 12,000 distinct CDR3 sequences, approximately 62% of them singletons; the top ten hold roughly 13%. The treatment here: approximately 10-day PBMC culture with coronavirus spike peptide pools or control peptides (ViraFEST assay). PCR tests turned positive between March and December 2020, before US Alpha, Beta and Delta variants.

This sequence joins TRBV20-1 and TRBJ2-3; D gene uncertain. Material: CD4+ T cells from blood, cultured in vitro. The receptor was isolated from a human donor who had recovered from COVID-19. The CDR3 loop reads CSARDPVPDTQYF. For the CDR3, the DNA is TGCAGTGCTAGAGACCCCGTCCCAGATACGCAGTATTTT.